This T cell receptor beta chain was documented in a study of cytomegalovirus exposure and HLA in healthy donors. The study's findings and limits: Reported results showed that the classifier diagnosed cytomegalovirus status with high specificity and sensitivity. Overall, about 160 TCR beta chains were annotated as cytomegalovirus-associated.

V lost 3 bases and J lost 7; bases outside the gene matches: 3. The germline V gene encodes CDR1 SGHNT and CDR2 YYREEE (reference sequence). This CDR3 contains 13 residues. Donors were drawn from the approximately 120-subject validation cohort, separate from the approximately 620-subject first cohort. The repertoire was sequenced with immunoSEQ multiplex PCR; TCRdb's copy has only in-frame clones and lacks some. The sample yields 300,000 to 400,000 clones, roughly 85% seen once. Points on this clone: Its antigen remains unidentified.

This chain links TRBV5-4 with TRBJ2-1; TRBD2 agrees at 8 bases. The source of this sequence is a woman aged 18-29 years in good health and CMV-seronegative. Sequenced input: PBMCs. CDR3 loop: CASSYPGGNEQFF. For the CDR3, the DNA is TGTGCCAGCAGCTACCCGGGGGGGAATGAGCAGTTCTTC.